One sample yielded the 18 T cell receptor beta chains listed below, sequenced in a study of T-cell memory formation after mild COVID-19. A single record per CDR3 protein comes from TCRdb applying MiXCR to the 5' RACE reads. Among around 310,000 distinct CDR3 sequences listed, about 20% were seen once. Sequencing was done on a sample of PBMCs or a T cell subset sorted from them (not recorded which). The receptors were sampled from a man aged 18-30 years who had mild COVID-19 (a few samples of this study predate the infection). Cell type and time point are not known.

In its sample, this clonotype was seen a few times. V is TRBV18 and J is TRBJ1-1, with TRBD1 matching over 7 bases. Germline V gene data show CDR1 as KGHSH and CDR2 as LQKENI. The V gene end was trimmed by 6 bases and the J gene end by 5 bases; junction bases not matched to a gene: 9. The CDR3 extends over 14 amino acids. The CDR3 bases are TGTGCCAGCTCCCCATCGGCAGGGGGAACTGAAGCTTTCTTT. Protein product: CASSPSAGGTEAFF.

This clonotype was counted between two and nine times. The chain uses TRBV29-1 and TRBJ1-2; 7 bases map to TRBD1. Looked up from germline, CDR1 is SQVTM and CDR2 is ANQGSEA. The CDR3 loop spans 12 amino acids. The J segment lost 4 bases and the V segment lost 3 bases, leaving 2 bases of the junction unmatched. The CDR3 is CSVDRGGYGYTF. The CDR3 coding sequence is TGCAGCGTTGACAGGGGGGGCTATGGCTACACCTTC.

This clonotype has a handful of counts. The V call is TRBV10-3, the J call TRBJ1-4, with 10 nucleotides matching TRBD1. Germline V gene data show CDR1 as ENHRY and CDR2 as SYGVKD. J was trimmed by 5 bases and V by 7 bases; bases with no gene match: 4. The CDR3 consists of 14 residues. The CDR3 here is CAITSDRGNEKLFF. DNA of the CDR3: TGTGCCATCACCTCGGACAGGGGGAATGAAAAACTGTTTTTT.

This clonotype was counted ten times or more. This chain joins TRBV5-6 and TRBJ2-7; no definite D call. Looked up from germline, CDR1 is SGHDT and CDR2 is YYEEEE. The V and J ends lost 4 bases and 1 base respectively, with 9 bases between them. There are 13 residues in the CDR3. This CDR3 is CASSPTGSYEQYV. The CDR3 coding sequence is TGTGCCAGCAGCCCAACGGGTTCCTACGAGCAGTACGTC.

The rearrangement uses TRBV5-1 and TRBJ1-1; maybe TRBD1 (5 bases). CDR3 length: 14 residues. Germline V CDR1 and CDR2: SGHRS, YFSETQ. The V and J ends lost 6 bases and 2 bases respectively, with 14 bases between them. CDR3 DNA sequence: TGCGCCAGCACAGACAGCCGATCCAACACTGAAGCTTTCTTT. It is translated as CASTDSRSNTEAFF. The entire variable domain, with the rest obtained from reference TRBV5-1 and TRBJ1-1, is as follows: KAGVTQTPRYLIKTRGQQVTLSCSPISGHRSVSWYQQTPGQGLQFLFEYFSETQRNKGNFPGRFSGRQFSNSRSEMNVSTLELGDSALYLCASTDSRSNTEAFFGQGTRLTVV.

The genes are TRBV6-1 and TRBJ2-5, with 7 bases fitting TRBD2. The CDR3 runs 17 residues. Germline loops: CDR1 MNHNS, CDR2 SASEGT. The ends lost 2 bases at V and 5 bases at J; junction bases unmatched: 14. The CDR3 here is CASSELGGATSLETQYF. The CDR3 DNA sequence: TGTGCCAGCAGTGAATTGGGAGGGGCGACCTCCCTCGAGACCCAGTACTTC.

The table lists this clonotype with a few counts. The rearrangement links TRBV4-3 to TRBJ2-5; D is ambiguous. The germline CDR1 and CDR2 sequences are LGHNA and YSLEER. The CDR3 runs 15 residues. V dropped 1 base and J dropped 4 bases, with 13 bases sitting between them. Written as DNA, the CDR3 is TGCGCCAGCAGCCAAGTAAGGGTTGGGCGAGAGACCCAGTACTTC. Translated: CASSQVRVGRETQYF.

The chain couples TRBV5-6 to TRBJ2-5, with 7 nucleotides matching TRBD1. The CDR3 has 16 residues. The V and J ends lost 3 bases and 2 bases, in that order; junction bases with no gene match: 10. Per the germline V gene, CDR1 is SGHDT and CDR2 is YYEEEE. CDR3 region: CASSSPLRDRQETQYF. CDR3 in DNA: TGTGCCAGCAGCTCACCTCTCCGGGACAGACAAGAGACCCAGTACTTC.

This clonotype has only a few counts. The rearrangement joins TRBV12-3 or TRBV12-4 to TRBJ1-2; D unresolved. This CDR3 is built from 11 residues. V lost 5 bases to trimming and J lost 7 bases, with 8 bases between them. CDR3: CASSRRRGYTF. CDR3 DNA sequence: TGTGCCAGCAGTCGGCGTCGTGGCTACACCTTC.

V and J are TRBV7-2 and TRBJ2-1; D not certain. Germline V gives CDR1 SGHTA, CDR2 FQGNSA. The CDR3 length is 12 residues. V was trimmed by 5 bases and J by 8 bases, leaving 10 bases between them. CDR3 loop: CASSPQKYEQFF. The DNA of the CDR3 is TGTGCCAGCAGCCCCCAAAAGTATGAGCAGTTCTTC.

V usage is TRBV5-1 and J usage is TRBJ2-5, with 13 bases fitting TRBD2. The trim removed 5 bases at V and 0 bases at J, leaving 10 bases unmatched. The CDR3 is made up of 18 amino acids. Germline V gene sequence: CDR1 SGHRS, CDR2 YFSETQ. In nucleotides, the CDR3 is TGCGCCAGCAGTATAGGGACTAGCGGGGCCTGGTACCAAGAGACCCAGTACTTC. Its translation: CASSIGTSGAWYQETQYF.

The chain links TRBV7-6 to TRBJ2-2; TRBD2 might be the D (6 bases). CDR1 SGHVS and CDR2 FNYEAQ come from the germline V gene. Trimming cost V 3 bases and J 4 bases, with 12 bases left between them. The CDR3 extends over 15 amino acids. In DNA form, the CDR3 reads TGTGCCAGCAGCTTGGGGACTCGGGGCACCGGGGAGCTGTTTTTT. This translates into CASSLGTRGTGELFF.

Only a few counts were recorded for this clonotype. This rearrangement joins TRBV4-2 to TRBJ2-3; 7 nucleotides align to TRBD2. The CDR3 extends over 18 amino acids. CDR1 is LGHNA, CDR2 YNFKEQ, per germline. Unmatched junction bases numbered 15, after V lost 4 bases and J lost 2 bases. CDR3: CASSRQSPLAVITDTQYF. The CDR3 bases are TGTGCCAGCAGCCGCCAGTCCCCTCTAGCGGTGATCACAGATACGCAGTATTTT.

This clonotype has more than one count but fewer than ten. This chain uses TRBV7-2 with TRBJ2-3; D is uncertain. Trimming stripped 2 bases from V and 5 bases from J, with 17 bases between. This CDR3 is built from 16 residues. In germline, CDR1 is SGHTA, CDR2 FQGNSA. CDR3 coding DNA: TGTGCCAGCAGCTTATGGCCTCCCCCATTGGTAGATACGCAGTATTTT. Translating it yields CASSLWPPPLVDTQYF.

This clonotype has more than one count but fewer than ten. Here the CDR3 DNA reads TGCAGTGCTAGAGGAGCCGGGACTTATGAAAAACTGTTTTTT. Translating it yields CSARGAGTYEKLFF. This chain joins TRBV20-1 and TRBJ1-4; D might be TRBD1 (5 bases). The CDR3 sequence is 14 residues long. V lost 1 base and J lost 6, with 12 bases in between. The germline V gene has CDR1 DFQATT and CDR2 SNEGSKA (reference sequence).

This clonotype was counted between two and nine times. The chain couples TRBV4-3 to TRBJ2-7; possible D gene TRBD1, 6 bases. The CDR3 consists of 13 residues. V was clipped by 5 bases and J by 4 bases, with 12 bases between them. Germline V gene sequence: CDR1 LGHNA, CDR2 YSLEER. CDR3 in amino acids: CASSYRTAYEQYF. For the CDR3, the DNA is TGCGCCAGCAGCTACCGGACAGCGTACGAGCAGTACTTC.

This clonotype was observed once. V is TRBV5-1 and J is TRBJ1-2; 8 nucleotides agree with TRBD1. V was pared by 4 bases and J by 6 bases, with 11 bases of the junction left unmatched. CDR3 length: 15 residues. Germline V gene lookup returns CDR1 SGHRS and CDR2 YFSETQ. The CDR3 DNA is TGCGCCAGCAGCGGGACCAGGGGGCCGGTGGATGGCTACACCTTC. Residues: CASSGTRGPVDGYTF.

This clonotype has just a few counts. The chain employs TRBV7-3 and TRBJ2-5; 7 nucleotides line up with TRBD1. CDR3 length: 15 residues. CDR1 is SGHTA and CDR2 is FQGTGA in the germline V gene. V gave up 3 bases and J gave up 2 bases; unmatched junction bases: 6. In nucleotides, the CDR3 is TGTGCCAGCAGCTTTCGAGGGGGCGGGCAAGAGACCCAGTACTTC. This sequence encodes CASSFRGGGQETQYF.